The entry below describes one TCR beta chain. What it recognizes is unknown. This specimen belongs to a study of OX40 agonist ivuxolimab in advanced cancers. The wider study: Patients enrolled in dose escalation were diagnosed with hepatocellular carcinoma, melanoma, renal cell or head and neck cancer. Of mixed ages from about 20 to 90 and averaging approximately 60 years, the group was about 86% male.

Study outcomes and limitations: In CD8+ T cells, expanded clones were on average more numerous than in CD4+.

Sequencing was performed with immunoSEQ multiplex PCR; in TCRdb, only in-frame clones are kept and a portion is missing. Of around 31,000 clones listed, roughly 89% were seen once; the top ten hold roughly 30%. The germline V gene has CDR1 WNHNN and CDR2 SYGVQD (reference sequence). V was clipped by 5 bases and J by 2 bases, with 19 bases between them. The CDR3 extends over 16 amino acids. The TCR originated in an adult with an advanced solid tumor such as melanoma, head and neck, liver or kidney cancer. Sequencing was performed on CD4+ or CD8+ T cells sorted from blood, taken in a trial of the OX40 agonist ivuxolimab. This sequence joins TRBV10-1 and TRBJ2-7, with D perhaps given as TRBD1 or TRBD2 (5 bases each). DNA for the CDR3: TGCGCCAGCAGTAGGGCCAGGGACGGGAAAACCTACGAGCAGTACTTC. It specifies CASSRARDGKTYEQYF.